This paragraph covers one T cell receptor (beta chain) sequence. The Seattle site enrolled patients during active infection and followed them longitudinally. This record comes from a study of blood T cell repertoires in COVID-19. About the research overall: Material from acute and convalescent COVID-19 was sourced from the United States, Italy and Spain.

TCRdb's copy holds only in-frame clones and misses some; the assay was immunoSEQ multiplex PCR. The sample records about 130,000 clones, around 88% being singletons. CDR3 length equals 14 residues. The V end was cut by 1 base, the J end by 2 bases, with 8 bases between. CDR1 and CDR2 (germline): SGHTA, FQGNSA. The chain carries TRBV7-2 and TRBJ1-2, with a tentative D call TRBD1 (6 bases). The sample comprised peripheral blood. The sequence came from a man aged 55 to 70 with COVID-19, enrolled during active disease. Here the CDR3 DNA reads TGTGCCAGCAGCTTAGATACAGGGAACTATGGCTACACCTTC. Protein product: CASSLDTGNYGYTF.